This is a list of T cell receptor beta chains from one sample in a study of CD8+CD57+ T cells in acquired aplastic anemia. TCRdb independently ran MiXCR on the reads; one entry per CDR3 protein. Of approximately 180,000 distinct CDR3 sequences listed, around 48% are singletons. The material sequenced was sorted CD4+, CD8+, or CD8+CD57+ T cells (not recorded which) from PBMCs. The source of these receptors is a human donor with aplastic anemia. Each CDR3 is given with its conserved first and last residue. D genes are given only for firm matches. Clone size is shown for a subset of rows, as once, few, many or a class of expanded clone.

j_call	clone_size	v_call	d_call	cdr3_nt	cdr3_aa
TRBJ2-2	NA	TRBV24-1	NA	TGTGCCACCAGTGATTTGCAGGGGTCCACCGGGGAGCTGTTTTTT	CATSDLQGSTGELFF
TRBJ1-1	NA	TRBV6-5	NA	TGTGCCAGCAGTTACTCTGGACCGGGTACTGAAGCTTTCTTT	CASSYSGPGTEAFF
TRBJ2-7	NA	TRBV4-1	TRBD1	TGCGCCAGCAGCCAAGGACAGGGGAAGGTTTACGAGCAGTACTTC	CASSQGQGKVYEQYF
TRBJ2-7	NA	TRBV20-1	NA	TGCAGTGCTAGGAGTGGGATGACCTACGAGCAGTACTTC	CSARSGMTYEQYF
TRBJ2-7	NA	TRBV20-1	TRBD1	TGCAGTGCTAGAGAATTGGACAGGATGCACGAGCAGTACTTC	CSARELDRMHEQYF
TRBJ1-6	many	TRBV20-1	NA	TGCAGTGCTAGAGATCCGGGAAGAGGGTCACCCCTCCACTTT	CSARDPGRGSPLHF
TRBJ1-1	many	TRBV5-1	TRBD1	TGCGCCAGCAGCTCGGACAGGTCCACTGAAGCTTTCTTT	CASSSDRSTEAFF
TRBJ1-1	NA	TRBV19	NA	TGTGCCAGTAGTGCGAGGGACGGACAAGCTTTCTTT	CASSARDGQAFF
TRBJ1-1	NA	TRBV29-1	NA	TGCAGCGTTGTTTCGAAAATCGGCGGGTCCCCTGAAGCTTTCTTT	CSVVSKIGGSPEAFF
TRBJ2-1	NA	TRBV24-1	TRBD2	TGTGCCACCGAGGATAGCGGGTCGGGCTACAATGAGCAGTTCTTC	CATEDSGSGYNEQFF
TRBJ1-3	many	TRBV7-9	NA	TGTGCCAGCAGCTTAATCGGGGTTGGAAACACCATATATTTT	CASSLIGVGNTIYF
TRBJ1-1	many	TRBV2	TRBD1	TGTGCCAGCAGTGACGGGACAGGGGGACTTCTGATGAACACTGAAGCTTTCTTT	CASSDGTGGLLMNTEAFF
TRBJ2-3	few	TRBV29-1	TRBD2	TGCAGCGTTGCAGGGCTAGCGGGAGGGTTCCCAGATACGCAGTATTTT	CSVAGLAGGFPDTQYF
TRBJ1-1	NA	TRBV24-1	NA	TGTGCCACCAGTGCCCCAACAGGGTGGGTTGAAGCTTTCTTT	CATSAPTGWVEAFF
TRBJ1-1	NA	TRBV6-2/TRBV6-3	TRBD1	TGTGCCAGCAGTTTCTCGAGGACAGGGACCACTGAAGCTTTCTTT	CASSFSRTGTTEAFF
TRBJ2-3	many	TRBV7-8	NA	TGTGCCAGCAGCCTTTTAGGGGGGTCGGGCACAGATACGCAGTATTTT	CASSLLGGSGTDTQYF
TRBJ2-5	NA	TRBV14	NA	TGTGCCAGCAGCCAGACTCGCAGGGGAGAGACCCAGTACTTC	CASSQTRRGETQYF
TRBJ2-4	many	TRBV7-8	TRBD1	TGTGCCAGCAGCCCCGACAGGGGTAAAAACATTCAGTACTTC	CASSPDRGKNIQYF
TRBJ2-3	once	TRBV20-1	NA	TGCAGTGCGCACGACGCGAGGAGCACAGATACGCAGTATTTT	CSAHDARSTDTQYF
TRBJ2-2	few	TRBV20-1	TRBD2	TGCAGTGCTAGTCTGTCTAGCGGGAACACCGGGGAGCTGTTTTTT	CSASLSSGNTGELFF
TRBJ2-1	few	TRBV10-3	TRBD2	TGTGCCATCAGTGTGGGGACTAGCGGGTACAATGAGCAGTTCTTC	CAISVGTSGYNEQFF
TRBJ1-5	many	TRBV20-1	NA	TGCAGTGCTAGGCCAGGGGAAGGGAGCAATCAGCCCCAGCATTTT	CSARPGEGSNQPQHF
TRBJ2-7	NA	TRBV20-1	NA	TGCAGTGCTAGAGTAGAGGACAAGACCTACGAGCAGTACTTC	CSARVEDKTYEQYF
TRBJ2-7	few	TRBV25-1	NA	TGTGCCAGCAGGGGTTTAGAGCAGTACTTC	CASRGLEQYF
TRBJ1-2	NA	TRBV30	NA	TGTGCCTGGATGTACGGGAAAAACTATGGCTACACCTTC	CAWMYGKNYGYTF
TRBJ1-2	NA	TRBV24-1	NA	TGTGCCACCAGTGATTCTTCACAGGGTATGGACTATGGCTACACCTTC	CATSDSSQGMDYGYTF
TRBJ1-6	NA	TRBV5-6	NA	TGTGCCAGCAGCCAGCCGTCGGTTGAGCCCCTCCACTTT	CASSQPSVEPLHF
TRBJ2-5	many	TRBV5-4	NA	TGTGCCAGCAGCTCCACAGGGACGGAGACCCAGTACTTC	CASSSTGTETQYF
TRBJ2-3	many	TRBV9	NA	TGTGCCAGCAGCCCTAGGACTAGCACAGATACGCAGTATTTT	CASSPRTSTDTQYF
TRBJ1-2	NA	TRBV6-5	NA	TGTGCCAGCAGTTATGAGGCCAACTATGGCTACACCTTC	CASSYEANYGYTF
TRBJ2-4	few	TRBV6-2/TRBV6-3	TRBD1	TGTGCCAGCAGTTACCGGGTGGCGACAGGGGACAAAAACATTCAGTACTTC	CASSYRVATGDKNIQYF
TRBJ1-1	many	TRBV20-1	NA	TGCAGTGCCGACAGACAGGTGAACACTGAAGCTTTCTTT	CSADRQVNTEAFF
TRBJ1-5	NA	TRBV20-1	NA	TGCAGTGCTGGGCAGGGCGACCAGCCCCAGCATTTT	CSAGQGDQPQHF
TRBJ2-5	NA	TRBV27	NA	TGTGCCAGCGGTTCGACAGCCCAAGAGACCCAGTACTTC	CASGSTAQETQYF
TRBJ1-2	NA	TRBV12-5	NA	TGTGCTAGTGGTTTGCCCAACGTCTATGGCTACACCTTC	CASGLPNVYGYTF
TRBJ1-2	NA	TRBV4-1	NA	TGCGCCAGCAGCCAAGTATACCAGCGGAACCATGGCCACACCTTC	CASSQVYQRNHGHTF
TRBJ2-5	once	TRBV29-1	TRBD1	TGCAGCGTTGACAGACAGGGGGCGGCCCAGCACTTC	CSVDRQGAAQHF
TRBJ2-5	many	TRBV6-1	TRBD1	TGTGCCAGCATGCGGACAGGGCAAGAGACCCAGTACTTC	CASMRTGQETQYF
TRBJ1-6	many	TRBV3-1	NA	TGTGCCAGCAGCCAAGTGAGGGGGAATTCACCCCTCCACTTT	CASSQVRGNSPLHF
TRBJ2-5	NA	TRBV19	TRBD2	TGTGCCAGTAAAGCGGGGTACGAGACCCAGTACTTC	CASKAGYETQYF
TRBJ2-1	many	TRBV2	TRBD2	TGTGCCAGCAGTTACCTAGCGGGAAATGAGCAGTTCTTC	CASSYLAGNEQFF
TRBJ1-2	NA	TRBV10-3	TRBD1	TGTGCCATCAGCGCTGGACAGGGATCCCATGGCTACACCTTC	CAISAGQGSHGYTF
TRBJ1-6	NA	TRBV5-1	TRBD1	TGCGCCAGCAGCTGGAGACAGACAGGGAGCTCCTATAATTCACCCCTCCACTTT	CASSWRQTGSSYNSPLHF
TRBJ2-7	NA	TRBV29-1	TRBD2	TGCAGCGTTGAACTAGCGGGAGCATCCTACGAGCAGTACTTC	CSVELAGASYEQYF
TRBJ2-1	many	TRBV2	NA	TGTGCCAGCAGGACCCCGGGAGAGGTACTCAATGAGCAGTTCTTC	CASRTPGEVLNEQFF
TRBJ1-3	few	TRBV5-6	NA	TGTGCCAGCAGCTTGGACAGGGTTGATACCATATATTTT	CASSLDRVDTIYF
TRBJ2-1	NA	TRBV10-3	NA	TGTGCCATCAGTGAGGCCTACAATGAGCAGTTCTTC	CAISEAYNEQFF
TRBJ2-1	NA	TRBV10-3	NA	TGTGCCATCAGTGATCAGGGTTTAGGTGAGCAGTTCTTC	CAISDQGLGEQFF
TRBJ2-7	few	TRBV29-1	TRBD2	TGCAGCGTTGAAGCTAGCGGGAGGGACTACGAGCAGTACTTC	CSVEASGRDYEQYF
TRBJ1-2	NA	TRBV7-8	NA	TGTGCCAGCAGCTTAGTTCTGGGGGGGGGGGGCTACACCTTC	CASSLVLGGGGYTF
TRBJ2-3	few	TRBV10-1	TRBD2	TGCGCCAGCAGTGAGGGGACTAGCAGAGATACGCAGTATTTT	CASSEGTSRDTQYF
TRBJ2-7	NA	TRBV15	TRBD1	TGTGCCACCAGCAGAGTCCGGGACAGCGCGTACGAGCAGTACTTC	CATSRVRDSAYEQYF
TRBJ2-3	many	TRBV9	NA	TGTGCCAGCAGCCCCCCCTCTCCCACAGATACGCAGTATTTT	CASSPPSPTDTQYF
TRBJ2-7	NA	TRBV7-9	NA	TGTGCCAGCAGTACAACCGGGACGGGGCAGTACTTC	CASSTTGTGQYF
TRBJ2-7	NA	TRBV11-1	NA	TGTGCCAGCAGCTTAGATTTAGGGACGACCAGATGCTACGAGCAGTACTTC	CASSLDLGTTRCYEQYF
TRBJ1-1	many	TRBV7-9	NA	TGTGCCAGCAGCAATTCAGGGTCATCTGAAGCTTTCTTT	CASSNSGSSEAFF
TRBJ1-1	many	TRBV15	NA	TGTGCCACCAGCAGGGCGGACACTGAAGCTTTCTTT	CATSRADTEAFF